This T cell receptor (beta chain) was recovered during a study of brain T cells in children with intractable seizures. Points from the study as a whole: Viral specificity was inferred only from CDR3 similarity; HCMV serostatus was unknown. Pre-surgery blood may have been undersampled, hiding some clones.

To note about this clone: Its antigen is currently unknown.

The sequenced cases were selected for having the highest brain T cell transcript signatures. Before surgery, patients took at least one anti-epileptic drug. Generated by immunoSEQ multiplex PCR, the TCRdb table keeps only in-frame clones and is missing some. The sample has 110,000 or so clones; around 94% are singletons. The material sequenced was peripheral blood, taken at surgery. The TCR comes from a boy younger than two with hemimegalencephaly and intractable seizures.

Written as DNA, the CDR3 is TGTGCCAGCAGCCAATACGAACCGGGGAATGAGCAGTTCTTC. This codes for CASSQYEPGNEQFF. The rearrangement uses TRBV4-2 and TRBJ2-1, with D perhaps TRBD2 (5 bases). The germline CDR1 and CDR2 sequences are LGHNA and YNFKEQ. V gave up 2 bases and J gave up 7 bases, with 12 bases separating them. The CDR3 loop spans 14 amino acids.